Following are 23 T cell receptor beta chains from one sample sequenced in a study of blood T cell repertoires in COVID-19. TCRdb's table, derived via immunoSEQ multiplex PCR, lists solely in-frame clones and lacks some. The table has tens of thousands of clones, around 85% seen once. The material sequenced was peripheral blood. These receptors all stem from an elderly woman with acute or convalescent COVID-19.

CDR3 amino acids: CASTQGTDTQYF. Here the CDR3 DNA reads TGTGCCAGCACACAGGGCACAGATACGCAGTATTTT. This rearrangement joins TRBV6-5 to TRBJ2-3; D perhaps matches TRBD1 (5 bases). This CDR3 has 12 amino acids. Per germline, CDR1 MNHEY and CDR2 SVGAGI. V lost 7 bases and J 1 base, leaving 6 bases between the germline ends.

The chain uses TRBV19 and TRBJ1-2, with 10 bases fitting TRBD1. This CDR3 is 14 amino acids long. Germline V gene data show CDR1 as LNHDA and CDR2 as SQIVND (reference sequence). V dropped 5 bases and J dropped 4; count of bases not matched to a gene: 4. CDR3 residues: CASSLGTGAYGYTF. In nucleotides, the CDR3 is TGTGCCAGTAGTCTGGGGACAGGGGCCTATGGCTACACCTTC.

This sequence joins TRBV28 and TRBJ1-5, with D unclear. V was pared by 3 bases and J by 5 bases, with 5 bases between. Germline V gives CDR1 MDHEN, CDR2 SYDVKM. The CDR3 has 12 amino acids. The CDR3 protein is CASSLQDQPQHF. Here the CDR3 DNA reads TGTGCCAGCAGTTTGCAGGATCAGCCCCAGCATTTT.

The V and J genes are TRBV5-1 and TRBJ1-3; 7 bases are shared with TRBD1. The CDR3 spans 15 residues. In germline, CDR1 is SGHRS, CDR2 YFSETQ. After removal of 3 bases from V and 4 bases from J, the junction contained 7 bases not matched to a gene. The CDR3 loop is CASSYGGGEGNTIYF. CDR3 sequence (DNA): TGCGCCAGCAGCTATGGAGGGGGCGAGGGAAACACCATATATTTT.

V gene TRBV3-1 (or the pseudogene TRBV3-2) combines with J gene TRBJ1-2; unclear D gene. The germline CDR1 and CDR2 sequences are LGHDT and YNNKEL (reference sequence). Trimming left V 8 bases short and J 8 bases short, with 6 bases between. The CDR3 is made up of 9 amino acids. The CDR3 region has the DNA TGTGCCAGCGTCATCGGCTACACCTTC. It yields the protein CASVIGYTF.

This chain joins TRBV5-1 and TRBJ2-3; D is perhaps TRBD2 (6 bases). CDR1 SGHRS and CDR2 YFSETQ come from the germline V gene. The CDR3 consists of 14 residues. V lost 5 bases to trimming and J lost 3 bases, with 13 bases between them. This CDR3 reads CASSRGGPTDTQYF. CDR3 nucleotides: TGCGCCAGCAGTCGCGGAGGGCCAACAGATACGCAGTATTTT.

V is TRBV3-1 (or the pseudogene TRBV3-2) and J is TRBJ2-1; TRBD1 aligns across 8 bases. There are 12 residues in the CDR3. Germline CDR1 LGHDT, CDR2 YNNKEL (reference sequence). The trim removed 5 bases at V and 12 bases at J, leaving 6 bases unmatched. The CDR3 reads CASSSGGRGQFF. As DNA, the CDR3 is TGTGCCAGCAGCTCAGGGGGCAGGGGGCAGTTCTTC.

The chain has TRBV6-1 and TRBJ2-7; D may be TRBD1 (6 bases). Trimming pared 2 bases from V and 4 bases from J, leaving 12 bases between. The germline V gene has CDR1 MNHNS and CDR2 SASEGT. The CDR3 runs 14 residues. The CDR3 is CASSELRGKYEQYF. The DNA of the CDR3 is TGTGCCAGCAGTGAACTCAGGGGTAAATACGAGCAGTACTTC.

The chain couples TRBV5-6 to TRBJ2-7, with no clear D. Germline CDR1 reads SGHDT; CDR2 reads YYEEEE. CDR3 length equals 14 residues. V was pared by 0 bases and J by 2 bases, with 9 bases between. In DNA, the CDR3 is TGTGCCAGCAGCTTGGCGCAGGCCACCTACGAGCAGTACTTC. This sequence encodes CASSLAQATYEQYF.

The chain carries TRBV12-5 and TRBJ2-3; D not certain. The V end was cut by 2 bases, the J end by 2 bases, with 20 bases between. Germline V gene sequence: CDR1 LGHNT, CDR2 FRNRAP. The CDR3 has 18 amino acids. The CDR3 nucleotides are TGTGCTAGTGGTTTGTCCCACAGTACCGCGAGACACACAGATACGCAGTATTTT. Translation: CASGLSHSTARHTDTQYF.

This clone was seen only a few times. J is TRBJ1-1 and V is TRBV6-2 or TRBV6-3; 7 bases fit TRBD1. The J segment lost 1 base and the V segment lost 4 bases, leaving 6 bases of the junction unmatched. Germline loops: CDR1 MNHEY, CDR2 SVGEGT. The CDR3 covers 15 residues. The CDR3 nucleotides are TGTGCCAGCAGTTTAACCGGGACAGCGAACACTGAAGCTTTCTTT. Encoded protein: CASSLTGTANTEAFF.

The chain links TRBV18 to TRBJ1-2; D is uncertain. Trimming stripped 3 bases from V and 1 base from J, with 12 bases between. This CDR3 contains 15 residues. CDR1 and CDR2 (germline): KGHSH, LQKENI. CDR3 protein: CASSPGVSSNYGYTF. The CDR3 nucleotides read TGTGCCAGCTCACCGGGCGTCTCCAGTAACTATGGCTACACCTTC.

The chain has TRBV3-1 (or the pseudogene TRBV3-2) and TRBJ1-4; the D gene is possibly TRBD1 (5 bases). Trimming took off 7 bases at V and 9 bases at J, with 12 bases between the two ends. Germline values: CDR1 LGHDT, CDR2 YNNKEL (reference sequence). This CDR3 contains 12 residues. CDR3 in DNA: TGTGCCAGCAAAACAGGTACTCAAAAACTGTTTTTT. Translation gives CASKTGTQKLFF.

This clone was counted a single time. The CDR3 is CASSTHGRGATDTQYF. The CDR3, as DNA: TGTGCCAGCAGCACCCACGGGCGGGGGGCCACAGATACGCAGTATTTT. The V call is TRBV21-1, the J call TRBJ2-3; the table gives TRBD2 as D, unverified against the DNA. TRBV21-1 is a listed pseudogene. CDR3 length: 16 residues.

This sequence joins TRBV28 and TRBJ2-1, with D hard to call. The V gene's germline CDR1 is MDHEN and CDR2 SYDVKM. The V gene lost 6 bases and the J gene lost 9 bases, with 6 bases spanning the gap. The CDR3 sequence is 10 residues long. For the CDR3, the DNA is TGTGCCAGCAGATCGGGTGAGCAGTTCTTC. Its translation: CASRSGEQFF.

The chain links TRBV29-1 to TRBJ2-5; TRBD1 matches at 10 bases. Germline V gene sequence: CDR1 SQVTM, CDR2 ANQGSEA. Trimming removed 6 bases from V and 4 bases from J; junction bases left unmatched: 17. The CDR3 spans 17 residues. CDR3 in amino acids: CSVLLVPQTGGRETQYF. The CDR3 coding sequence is TGCAGCGTCCTTCTAGTGCCCCAGACAGGGGGCCGAGAGACCCAGTACTTC. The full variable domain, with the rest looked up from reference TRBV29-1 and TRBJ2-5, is SAVISQKPSRDICQRGTSLTIQCQVDSQVTMMFWYRQQPGQSLTLIATANQGSEATYESGFVIDKFPISRPNLTFSTLTVSNMSPEDSSIYLCSVLLVPQTGGRETQYFGPGTRLLVL.

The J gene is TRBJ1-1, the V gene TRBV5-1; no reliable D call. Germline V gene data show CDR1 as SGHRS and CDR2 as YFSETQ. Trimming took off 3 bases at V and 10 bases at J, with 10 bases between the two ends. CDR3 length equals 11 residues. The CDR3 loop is CASSSGPSAFF. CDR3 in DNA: TGCGCCAGCAGCTCAGGCCCCTCAGCTTTCTTT.

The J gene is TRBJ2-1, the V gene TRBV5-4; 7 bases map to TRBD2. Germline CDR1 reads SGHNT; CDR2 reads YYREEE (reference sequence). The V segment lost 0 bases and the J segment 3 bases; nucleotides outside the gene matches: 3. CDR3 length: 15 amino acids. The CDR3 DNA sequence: TGTGCCAGCAGCTTGGTTGCGGGAGTCTACAATGAGCAGTTCTTC. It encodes CASSLVAGVYNEQFF.

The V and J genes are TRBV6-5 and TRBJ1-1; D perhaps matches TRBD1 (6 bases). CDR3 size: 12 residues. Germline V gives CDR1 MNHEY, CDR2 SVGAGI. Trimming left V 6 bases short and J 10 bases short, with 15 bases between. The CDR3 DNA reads TGTGCCAGCAGGGATACAGGGAAATCAGCTTTCTTT. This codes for CASRDTGKSAFF.

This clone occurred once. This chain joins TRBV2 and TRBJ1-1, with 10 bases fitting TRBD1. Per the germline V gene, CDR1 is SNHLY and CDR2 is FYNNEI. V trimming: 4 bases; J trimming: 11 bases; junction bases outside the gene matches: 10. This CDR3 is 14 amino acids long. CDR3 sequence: CASSGQTGGVTAFF. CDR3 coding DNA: TGTGCCAGCAGTGGCCAGACAGGGGGCGTTACGGCTTTCTTT.

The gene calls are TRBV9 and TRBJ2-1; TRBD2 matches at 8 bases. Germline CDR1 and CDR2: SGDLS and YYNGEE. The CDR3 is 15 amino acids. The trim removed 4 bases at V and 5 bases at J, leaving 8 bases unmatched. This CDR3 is CASSSFPGGNNEQFF. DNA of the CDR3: TGTGCCAGCAGCTCCTTCCCGGGAGGGAACAATGAGCAGTTCTTC.

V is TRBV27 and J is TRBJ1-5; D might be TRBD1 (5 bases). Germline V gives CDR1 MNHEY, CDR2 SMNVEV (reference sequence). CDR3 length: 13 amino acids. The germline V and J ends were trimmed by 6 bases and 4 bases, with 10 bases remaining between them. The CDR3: CASSRNRNQPQHF. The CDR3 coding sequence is TGTGCCAGCAGCCGGAACAGGAATCAGCCCCAGCATTTT.

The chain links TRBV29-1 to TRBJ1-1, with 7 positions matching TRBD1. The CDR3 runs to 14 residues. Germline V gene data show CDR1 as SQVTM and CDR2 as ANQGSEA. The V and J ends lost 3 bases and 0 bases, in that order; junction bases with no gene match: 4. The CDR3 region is CSVETTGLNTEAFF. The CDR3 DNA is TGCAGCGTTGAGACGACAGGGCTGAACACTGAAGCTTTCTTT.